This T cell receptor (beta chain) came from a study of monozygotic twins with inflammatory bowel disease. To note about this clonotype: Its specificity is unknown.

Study results and limitations: No distinction between different T cell subtypes was possible.

The CDR3 totals 14 residues. One entry per CDR3 protein, without DNA, is what TCRdb gives after re-calling the 5' RACE reads. The listing records fewer than 350,000 distinct CDR3 sequences. Sequencing was performed on blood. The TCR was taken from a human donor with ulcerative colitis or Crohn's disease, or a healthy co-twin of an affected twin (not recorded which). V gene TRBV12-3 or TRBV12-4 combines with J gene TRBJ1-1; no DNA is available, so the TRBD1 call from TCRdb remains unchecked. The CDR3 reads CASSLSSQGTEAFF.